The rows below give T cell receptor beta chains drawn from one sample of a study of cytomegalovirus exposure and HLA in healthy donors. Sequenced by immunoSEQ multiplex PCR; TCRdb stores in-frame clones only, minus some. The sample consists of 130,000 or so clones, over 60% of them appearing once. The sequencing sample was made of PBMCs. Source of these receptors: a woman aged 55-69 years in good health and CMV-seronegative. The CDR3 runs from the conserved cysteine through the conserved F or W. The D gene is left open where the match is weak. Where a row states a size, it is once, few, many or the class of an expanded clone; other rows omit it.

j_call,v_call,clone_size,d_call,cdr3_nt,cdr3_aa
TRBJ2-3,TRBV18,-,-,TGTGCCAGCTCACCTTCGATACGGGAGGATACGCAGTATTTT,CASSPSIREDTQYF
TRBJ1-1,TRBV5-1,-,TRBD1,TGCGCCAGCAGCTTGGCCGAGGGGGCTCTGGCTGAAGCTTTCTTT,CASSLAEGALAEAFF
TRBJ2-1,TRBV7-7,once,TRBD1,TGTGCCAGCAGCACACACAGGGGTAATGAGCAGTTCTTC,CASSTHRGNEQFF
TRBJ1-2,TRBV27,-,TRBD1,TGTGCCAGCAGTTTATCGGTCAGGGGGACCCTTGGGTATGGCTACACCTTC,CASSLSVRGTLGYGYTF
TRBJ2-5,TRBV6-1,-,-,TGTGCCAGCAGTGAAGAGGACAGAGCCCAAGAGACCCAGTACTTC,CASSEEDRAQETQYF
TRBJ2-1,TRBV5-1,-,-,TGCGCCAGCAGCTTGGGGGCGGGGGCCATCTACAATGAGCAGTTCTTC,CASSLGAGAIYNEQFF
TRBJ2-7,TRBV28,-,TRBD1,TGTGCCAGCCACGGGGTGGGGACAGGGGGTTTAAGAGCCGACGAGCAGTACTTC,CASHGVGTGGLRADEQYF
TRBJ1-1,TRBV28,-,-,TGTGCCAGCAGTTTAGGACAGAACACTGAAGCTTTCTTT,CASSLGQNTEAFF
TRBJ1-2,TRBV29-1,once,-,TGCAGCGTTGAAGGGGAGGGACCGACCGCTTTCTATGGCTACACCTTC,CSVEGEGPTAFYGYTF
TRBJ1-1,TRBV10-1,-,-,TGCGCCAGCAGTGAGCCGGGTAGGGGAGCTTTCTTT,CASSEPGRGAFF
TRBJ2-7,TRBV27,-,TRBD1,TGTGCCAGCAGTCCCTTAGGGTCAGGGGGCGTCGAGCAGTACTTC,CASSPLGSGGVEQYF
TRBJ2-7,TRBV5-4,few,TRBD2,TGTGCCAGCAGCTTCGGCGGGAGTTCGGGAGAGCAGTACTTC,CASSFGGSSGEQYF
TRBJ1-5,TRBV28,few,TRBD1,TGTGCCAGCAGTGATCCACAGACAGGGGGGTACTATAGCAATCAGCCCCAGCATTTT,CASSDPQTGGYYSNQPQHF
TRBJ1-2,TRBV15,once,-,TGTGCCACCAGCAGACCGCCCTACTTTAACTATGGCTACACCTTC,CATSRPPYFNYGYTF
TRBJ1-1,TRBV7-9,-,TRBD1,TGTGCCAGCAGCCGTGGACAGGGAACGATGAACACTGAAGCTTTCTTT,CASSRGQGTMNTEAFF
TRBJ1-2,TRBV6-1,-,TRBD1,TGTGCCAGCACCATAGACAGGGTGGATGGCTACACCTTC,CASTIDRVDGYTF
TRBJ1-1,TRBV6-1,-,-,TGTGCCAGCAGATTCGAGAGGATGAACACTGAAGCTTTCTTT,CASRFERMNTEAFF
TRBJ1-5,TRBV30,-,-,TGTGCCTGGGCTGGGGGACTCTCCAATCAGCCCCAGCATTTT,CAWAGGLSNQPQHF
TRBJ2-7,TRBV5-1,few,TRBD1,TGCGCCAGCAGCTCGGGGACAGGGAGTGGCGAGCAGTACTTC,CASSSGTGSGEQYF
TRBJ2-2,TRBV28,once,TRBD2,TGTGCCAGCAGTTTAGTCAACTGGGGTTTTTCTGAGTCGGGCGGGAGTCGGGCCGGGGAGCTGTTTTTT,CASSLVNWGFSESGGSRAGELFF
TRBJ2-7,TRBV28,-,-,TGTGCCAGCAGACCCCCGGGGGAGTTGTCCTACGAGCAGTACTTC,CASRPPGELSYEQYF
TRBJ1-6,TRBV27,-,-,TGTGCCAGCAGAATTACCCAGGGAAATAATTCACCCCTCCACTTT,CASRITQGNNSPLHF
TRBJ2-6,TRBV6-5,-,TRBD1,TGTGCCAGCAGGACAGGGACCGGGGCCAACGTCCTGACTTTC,CASRTGTGANVLTF
TRBJ2-3,TRBV7-3,-,TRBD2,TGTGCCAGCAGTGTAGCGGGGTCCACAGATACGCAGTATTTT,CASSVAGSTDTQYF
TRBJ2-7,TRBV11-3,-,TRBD1,TGTGCCAGCAGCTCAGGGACAGGGAAGCAGTACTTC,CASSSGTGKQYF
TRBJ2-7,TRBV7-6,-,TRBD1,TGTGCCAGCAGCCCCACCTTAGGACAGGGGGATTACGAGCAGTACTTC,CASSPTLGQGDYEQYF
TRBJ1-1,TRBV27,-,-,TGTGCCAGCAGTTCCCATCAGGGGTTCCCTGAAGCTTTCTTT,CASSSHQGFPEAFF
TRBJ1-1,TRBV2,-,-,TGTGCCAGCAGTTCTATCGGGGCGGGGGGGACTGAAGCTTTCTTT,CASSSIGAGGTEAFF
TRBJ2-7,TRBV5-1,-,TRBD2,TGCGCCAGCAGCTTGGCCCCGCGGGGGAACGAGCAGTACTTC,CASSLAPRGNEQYF
TRBJ1-2,TRBV27,few,TRBD1,TGTGCCAGCTTCTTCGACAGGGGAATTTATGGCTACACCTTC,CASFFDRGIYGYTF
TRBJ1-5,TRBV7-2,once,-,TGTGCCAGCAAGATTACGATCGGGGTTCCTCAGCCCCAGCATTTT,CASKITIGVPQPQHF
TRBJ2-4,TRBV28,-,-,TGTGCCAGCAGGGGACTCAAGACCGTCCGGGTCCAAAACATTCAGTACTTC,CASRGLKTVRVQNIQYF
TRBJ2-4,TRBV5-8,-,TRBD2,TGTGCCAGCAGCGCGGGACTAGCGGAAAACATTCAGTACTTC,CASSAGLAENIQYF
TRBJ1-5,TRBV2,-,-,TGTGCCAGCAGTGAAGTTTTTGGGCAGTCGAGCAATCAGCCCCAGCATTTT,CASSEVFGQSSNQPQHF
TRBJ1-1,TRBV6-6,-,-,TGTGCCAGCAGTTACCGTGGGCAGGCTTTCTTT,CASSYRGQAFF
TRBJ1-6,TRBV2,once,-,TGTGCCAGCCAGAGGGATAATTCACCCCTCCACTTT,CASQRDNSPLHF
TRBJ1-1,TRBV29-1,-,TRBD1,TGCAGCGTTGGTTATCAGGGGGTGAACACTGAAGCTTTCTTT,CSVGYQGVNTEAFF